This is a list of T cell receptor beta chains from one sample in a study of CD8 T cells in ankylosing spondylitis. TCRdb re-called the 5' RACE reads through MiXCR, storing one row per CDR3 protein. The table has more than 650,000 distinct CDR3 sequences, about 10% seen once. The sequenced sample consisted of blood, either unsorted or a sorted T cell fraction (not recorded which). All receptors derive from a male donor with ankylosing spondylitis. Each CDR3 is given with its conserved first and last residue. The order of the fields is V gene, D gene, J gene, clone size, CDR3 DNA, CDR3 protein. D genes are given only for firm matches. Clone size is given for some rows only: seen once, a few or many times, or a class if the clone is expanded.

v_call: TRBV24-1
d_call: .
j_call: TRBJ2-2
clone_size: .
cdr3_nt: TGTGCCACTACCGGGAGCCCAAACACCGAGGAGCTGTTTTTT
cdr3_aa: CATTGSPNTEELFF

v_call: TRBV12-3/TRBV12-4
d_call: .
j_call: TRBJ1-6
clone_size: many
cdr3_nt: TGTGCCAGCAGTCTTCAGGGGCACTCACCCCTCCACTTT
cdr3_aa: CASSLQGHSPLHF

v_call: TRBV5-1
d_call: TRBD1
j_call: TRBJ2-3
clone_size: .
cdr3_nt: TGCGCCAGCAGCCCCCAGGGGGCGAGAGATACGCAGTATTTT
cdr3_aa: CASSPQGARDTQYF

v_call: TRBV5-1
d_call: .
j_call: TRBJ2-1
clone_size: many
cdr3_nt: TGCGCCAGCAGCTGGGGCCCAGCCTTAATCGATGAGCAGTTCTTC
cdr3_aa: CASSWGPALIDEQFF

v_call: TRBV27
d_call: .
j_call: TRBJ1-5
clone_size: .
cdr3_nt: TGTGCCAGCAGTTTGAGGACAGCGTTAAGCAATCAGCCCCAGCATTTT
cdr3_aa: CASSLRTALSNQPQHF

v_call: TRBV12-3/TRBV12-4
d_call: TRBD1
j_call: TRBJ2-7
clone_size: few
cdr3_nt: TGTGCCAGCAGGCCGACAGGGGGACTCTCCTACGAGCAGTACTTC
cdr3_aa: CASRPTGGLSYEQYF

v_call: TRBV7-2
d_call: TRBD1
j_call: TRBJ1-2
clone_size: few
cdr3_nt: TGTGCCAGCAGCCCCCGGACAGGGGTAGGCTACACCTTC
cdr3_aa: CASSPRTGVGYTF

v_call: TRBV4-1
d_call: .
j_call: TRBJ1-3
clone_size: .
cdr3_nt: TGCGCCAGCTCGGGGTACACTGGAAACACCATATATTTT
cdr3_aa: CASSGYTGNTIYF

v_call: TRBV6-5
d_call: .
j_call: TRBJ1-1
clone_size: many
cdr3_nt: TGTGCCAGCAGTTACTCGAGTCCTCAGGGTCTCAGGCCTGAAGCTTTCTTT
cdr3_aa: CASSYSSPQGLRPEAFF

v_call: TRBV10-3
d_call: TRBD1
j_call: TRBJ1-4
clone_size: few
cdr3_nt: TGTGCCATCAGTGAAGGAAAGGGGGCTGGCACTAATGAAAAACTGTTTTTT
cdr3_aa: CAISEGKGAGTNEKLFF

v_call: TRBV6-5
d_call: .
j_call: TRBJ1-2
clone_size: many
cdr3_nt: TGTGCCAGCAGTTACTTACTAGGGGGGGTCCGCTATGGCTACACCTTC
cdr3_aa: CASSYLLGGVRYGYTF

v_call: TRBV20-1
d_call: .
j_call: TRBJ1-1
clone_size: many
cdr3_nt: TGCAGTGCTCCCAGATACAGGGATTTGAACACTGAAGCTTTCTTT
cdr3_aa: CSAPRYRDLNTEAFF

v_call: TRBV9
d_call: TRBD1
j_call: TRBJ2-5
clone_size: .
cdr3_nt: TGTGCCAGCAGCGTATTAGGGGGCACAGAGACCCAGTACTTC
cdr3_aa: CASSVLGGTETQYF

v_call: TRBV5-1
d_call: .
j_call: TRBJ2-3
clone_size: .
cdr3_nt: TGCGCCAGCAGCTTGGAGGTTAGCGGCACAGATACGCAGTATTTT
cdr3_aa: CASSLEVSGTDTQYF

v_call: TRBV5-1
d_call: .
j_call: TRBJ2-1
clone_size: few
cdr3_nt: TGCGCCAGCAGCCCGGCTCAGGCGGGTAATGAGCAGTTCTTC
cdr3_aa: CASSPAQAGNEQFF

v_call: TRBV20-1
d_call: .
j_call: TRBJ1-2
clone_size: .
cdr3_nt: TGCAGTGCTAGAAATGGCGGGAGGTACTATGGCTACACCTTC
cdr3_aa: CSARNGGRYYGYTF

v_call: TRBV7-9
d_call: TRBD1
j_call: TRBJ1-1
clone_size: few
cdr3_nt: TGTGCCAGCAGCACAGGACAGGGTGAGGACACTGAAGCTTTCTTT
cdr3_aa: CASSTGQGEDTEAFF

v_call: TRBV4-2
d_call: .
j_call: TRBJ1-4
clone_size: .
cdr3_nt: TGTGCCAGCAGCCAAGTCACAGGAGGAGAAAAACTGTTTTTT
cdr3_aa: CASSQVTGGEKLFF

v_call: TRBV7-2
d_call: .
j_call: TRBJ1-1
clone_size: many
cdr3_nt: TGTGCCAGCAGCTTAGCTCCAGGGGTCACTGAAGCTTTCTTT
cdr3_aa: CASSLAPGVTEAFF

v_call: TRBV20-1
d_call: .
j_call: TRBJ2-7
clone_size: .
cdr3_nt: TGCAGTGCTCGCCGCCACGCCTTCTCCTACGAGCAGTACTTC
cdr3_aa: CSARRHAFSYEQYF

v_call: TRBV20-1
d_call: TRBD1
j_call: TRBJ1-1
clone_size: many
cdr3_nt: TGCAGTGCGCCGGGACAGGGACTTGAAGCTTTCTTT
cdr3_aa: CSAPGQGLEAFF

v_call: TRBV7-8
d_call: TRBD1
j_call: TRBJ2-5
clone_size: few
cdr3_nt: TGTGCCAGCACCCTTAGGGGGCTGGAGGAGACCCAGTACTTC
cdr3_aa: CASTLRGLEETQYF